A single sample is the source of the 25 T cell receptor beta chains below, sequenced in a study of cytomegalovirus exposure and HLA in healthy donors. The primer mix had 60 Vbeta and 13 Jbeta primers. Clones were read by immunoSEQ multiplex PCR, and TCRdb kept only the in-frame ones, dropping some. Among over 120,000 clones, around 75% were seen once, and the ten largest hold around 7%. Sequencing was performed on PBMCs. These receptors all stem from a man younger than 45 in good health and CMV-seronegative.

V is TRBV11-3 and J is TRBJ2-7; 8 bases match TRBD1. The CDR3 spans 15 residues. The ends lost 3 bases at V and 2 bases at J; junction bases unmatched: 6. Germline V gives CDR1 SGHNT, CDR2 YENEEA. DNA of the CDR3: TGTGCCAGCAGCTTTCACAGGGGGTCGACCTACGAGCAGTACTTC. It encodes CASSFHRGSTYEQYF.

The chain is built from TRBV5-1 and TRBJ1-3, with 8 bases matching TRBD1. CDR1 and CDR2 from the germline V gene are SGHRS and YFSETQ. After removal of 2 bases from V and 4 bases from J, the junction contained 8 bases not matched to a gene. This CDR3 has 16 amino acids. The CDR3: CASSFVYRGKGNTIYF. CDR3 nucleotides: TGCGCCAGCAGCTTCGTTTACAGGGGGAAGGGAAACACCATATATTTT.

This chain connects TRBV13 to TRBJ2-1; 8 bases map to TRBD1. Trimming took 6 bases from V and 2 from J; bases not matched to a gene: 6. The CDR3 is 15 residues long. Per the germline V gene, CDR1 is PRHDT and CDR2 is FYEKMQ (reference sequence). As DNA, the CDR3 is TGTGCCAGCAGACCCCCGGGACAGGCCTACAATGAGCAGTTCTTC. Encoded protein: CASRPPGQAYNEQFF.

V and J are TRBV11-2 and TRBJ2-1, with 9 bases matching TRBD2. V shed 3 bases, J shed 9 bases, and the junction held 15 bases outside the gene matches. The CDR3 runs 17 residues. Germline assignment: CDR1 SGHAT and CDR2 FQNNGV. The CDR3 loop reads CASSFLPAGGETGEQFF. The DNA for the CDR3 is TGTGCCAGCAGCTTCCTACCGGCGGGGGGGGAAACGGGTGAGCAGTTCTTC.

V and J are TRBV18 and TRBJ1-4; 10 positions match TRBD1. Germline V CDR1 and CDR2: KGHSH, LQKENI. Germline trimming cut 1 base from V and 8 bases from J; bases unmatched to any gene: 4. The CDR3 extends over 15 amino acids. The CDR3 loop reads CASSPQGQGSEKLFF. The CDR3 nucleotides are TGTGCCAGCTCACCACAGGGACAGGGGAGCGAAAAACTGTTTTTT.

This clone was seen repeatedly, ten times or more. The CDR3 DNA reads TGCGCCAGCAGCTTGGAAGGGACAGGGTCTGCTGGGGCCAACGTCCTGACTTTC. The encoded protein is CASSLEGTGSAGANVLTF. This chain joins TRBV5-1 and TRBJ2-6, with 9 bases fitting TRBD1. This CDR3 is built from 18 residues. Germline values: CDR1 SGHRS, CDR2 YFSETQ. With 0 bases clipped from V and 2 bases from J, the junction kept 6 bases outside the gene matches. Supplemented by reference TRBV5-1 and TRBJ2-6, the full variable domain reads KAGVTQTPRYLIKTRGQQVTLSCSPISGHRSVSWYQQTPGQGLQFLFEYFSETQRNKGNFPGRFSGRQFSNSRSEMNVSTLELGDSALYLCASSLEGTGSAGANVLTFGAGSRLTVL.

V gene TRBV27 combines with J gene TRBJ2-1; D possibly corresponds to TRBD2 (6 bases). The germline V gene encodes CDR1 MNHEY and CDR2 SMNVEV (reference sequence). The ends were cut back, 1 base at V and 4 bases at J, with 14 bases in the middle. The CDR3 has 16 residues. The CDR3 DNA reads TGTGCCAGCAGTTTATTGGCGGGAATGGGATACAATGAGCAGTTCTTC. It specifies CASSLLAGMGYNEQFF.

V and J are TRBV25-1 and TRBJ2-2; no firm D call. V was trimmed by 4 bases and J by 0 bases, leaving 3 bases between them. CDR1 and CDR2 (germline): MGHDK, SYGVNS. This CDR3 comprises 13 residues. CDR3 sequence reads: CASSGPNTGELFF. The CDR3 bases are TGTGCCAGCAGTGGGCCGAACACCGGGGAGCTGTTTTTT.

CDR3 in DNA: TGTGCCAGCAGCGACAGGGTCCCCCAAGAGACCCAGTACTTC. It specifies CASSDRVPQETQYF. J is TRBJ2-5 and V is TRBV27; 7 positions agree with TRBD1. The CDR3 consists of 14 residues. Per germline, CDR1 MNHEY and CDR2 SMNVEV (reference sequence). Unmatched junction bases numbered 5, after V lost 6 bases and J lost 1 base.

The genes are TRBV6-5 and TRBJ1-3; 7 nucleotides match TRBD1. CDR3 length: 15 amino acids. Trimming at V came to 5 bases and at J to 1 base, leaving 5 bases not matched to a gene. Germline values: CDR1 MNHEY, CDR2 SVGAGI. CDR3 protein: CASSHDRESGNTIYF. The CDR3 DNA reads TGTGCCAGCAGTCACGACAGGGAATCTGGAAACACCATATATTTT.

This clone came up a few times. The chain employs TRBV6-1 and TRBJ2-7; 11 bases line up with TRBD1. The CDR3 totals 13 residues. Germline V gene data show CDR1 as MNHNS and CDR2 as SASEGT. Losses at the gene ends were 8 bases for V and 4 bases for J; bases not matched to a gene: 4. CDR3 nucleotide sequence: TGTGCCAGCGGGACAGGGGGTGGGTACGAGCAGTACTTC. Translating it yields CASGTGGGYEQYF.

This clone showed up just once. J is TRBJ2-5 and V is TRBV6-5, with TRBD2 identical over 7 bases. The CDR3 totals 16 residues. With V trimmed by 0 bases and J by 4 bases, 8 bases remained unmatched. Germline-derived CDR1 and CDR2 are MNHEY and SVGAGI. CDR3 amino acids: CASSYSFSGWAETQYF. The CDR3 nucleotides are TGTGCCAGCAGTTACTCGTTTAGCGGGTGGGCAGAGACCCAGTACTTC.

The chain employs TRBV7-6 and TRBJ1-1; D is uncertain. Trimming left V 2 bases short and J 1 base short, with 14 bases between. The CDR3 loop spans 16 amino acids. The germline V gene encodes CDR1 SGHVS and CDR2 FNYEAQ. The CDR3 nucleotides are TGTGCCAGCAGCTTACCCCCCCCAGGAACGAACACTGAAGCTTTCTTT. This translates into CASSLPPPGTNTEAFF.

This chain uses TRBV11-1 with TRBJ2-7; perhaps TRBD1 as D (6 bases). Trimming stripped 1 base from V and 5 bases from J, with 21 bases between. The CDR3 has 17 residues. CDR1 and CDR2 (germline): SGHAT, FQDESV (reference sequence). The DNA of the CDR3 is TGTGCCAGCAGCTTAGTCCCGGGAAGGCAGGGGACCGACGAGCAGTACTTC. Protein product: CASSLVPGRQGTDEQYF.

A note on this clone: At one end, the junction sequence differs from germline, possibly due to a read error. The CDR3 loop is CASSQQLRGAAGGLFF. DNA of the CDR3: TGTGCCAGCAGCCAACAACTCCGGGGGGCCGCCGGGGGGCTGTTTTTT. This chain uses TRBV4-2 with TRBJ2-2; possibly TRBD2 for D (7 bases). Germline V gene lookup returns CDR1 LGHNA and CDR2 YNFKEQ. The CDR3 is 16 residues long.

The CDR3 coding sequence is TGTGCCAGCAGAGGAGGGGGCGGCTATGGCTACACCTTC. Its translation: CASRGGGGYGYTF. This sequence joins TRBV28 and TRBJ1-2; 7 positions match TRBD1. The CDR3 spans 13 residues. The V segment lost 6 bases and the J segment 4 bases; nucleotides outside the gene matches: 5. The germline V gene has CDR1 MDHEN and CDR2 SYDVKM.

The rearrangement joins TRBV28 to TRBJ1-4, with 8 nucleotides matching TRBD1. The CDR3 has 15 residues. With 0 bases clipped from V and 8 bases from J, the junction kept 5 bases outside the gene matches. CDR1 MDHEN and CDR2 SYDVKM come from the germline V gene. The CDR3: CASSLWTGEGEKLFF. CDR3 in DNA: TGTGCCAGCAGTTTATGGACAGGGGAAGGCGAAAAACTGTTTTTT. The whole variable domain, filled in from reference TRBV28 and TRBJ1-4, reads DVKVTQSSRYLVKRTGEKVFLECVQDMDHENMFWYRQDPGLGLRLIYFSYDVKMKEKGDIPEGYSVSREKKERFSLILESASTNQTSMYLCASSLWTGEGEKLFFGSGTQLSVL.

The chain has TRBV12-5 and TRBJ2-5, with a possible D match to TRBD2 (5 bases). The germline V gene has CDR1 LGHNT and CDR2 FRNRAP. V lost 4 bases and J lost 2, with 8 bases in between. The CDR3 totals 13 residues. The CDR3 bases are TGTGCTAGTGGTTCCGGGGTACAAGAGACCCAGTACTTC. Translated, it gives CASGSGVQETQYF.

J is TRBJ2-3 and V is TRBV2; D not certain. CDR3 length: 14 amino acids. Trimming removed 4 bases at V and 2 bases at J, with 10 bases between. CDR1 and CDR2 (germline): SNHLY, FYNNEI. CDR3 residues: CASSVVQVTDTQYF. For the CDR3, the DNA is TGTGCCAGCAGTGTTGTCCAGGTCACAGATACGCAGTATTTT. Variable domain in full (rest from reference TRBV2 and TRBJ2-3): EPEVTQTPSHQVTQMGQEVILRCVPISNHLYFYWYRQILGQKVEFLVSFYNNEISEKSEIFDDQFSVERPDGSNFTLKIRSTKLEDSAMYFCASSVVQVTDTQYFGPGTRLTVL.

This chain's CDR3 is CASRMTANQPQHF. The CDR3, as DNA: TGTGCCAGTAGGATGACAGCAAATCAGCCCCAGCATTTT. The chain has TRBV19 and TRBJ1-5; D may be TRBD1 (5 bases). This CDR3 has 13 amino acids. Germline assignment: CDR1 LNHDA and CDR2 SQIVND (reference sequence). Trimming removed 6 bases from V and 4 bases from J, with 10 bases in between.

The chain uses TRBV2 and TRBJ2-5; TRBD1 might be the D (5 bases). Matching the DNA end better, TRBJ2-7 makes the J call doubtful. Per germline, CDR1 SNHLY and CDR2 FYNNEI. CDR3 length: 14 residues. Here the CDR3 DNA reads TGTGCCAGCAGCCAGGACACCGCCACGGGCGAGCAGTACTTC. Translation: CASSQDTATGEQYF.

V and J are TRBV7-9 and TRBJ1-2; D unclear. Germline V gene sequence: CDR1 SEHNR, CDR2 FQNEAQ (reference sequence). V was pared by 4 bases and J by 8 bases, with 17 bases between. The CDR3 runs 14 residues. The chain's CDR3 is CASSYIEGIRGYTF. The CDR3 region has the DNA TGTGCCAGCAGCTATATCGAGGGAATTCGGGGCTACACCTTC.

The chain has TRBV6-5 and TRBJ1-1; 8 nucleotides align to TRBD1. Trimming at V came to 0 bases and at J to 6 bases, leaving 3 bases not matched to a gene. CDR1 MNHEY and CDR2 SVGAGI come from the germline V gene. CDR3 length equals 14 residues. CDR3 sequence reads: CASSYSGRGPEAFF. CDR3 sequence (DNA): TGTGCCAGCAGTTACTCGGGCAGGGGGCCTGAAGCTTTCTTT.

The chain links TRBV11-3 to TRBJ2-1; possible D gene TRBD1, 6 bases. The germline V and J ends were trimmed by 5 bases and 5 bases, with 10 bases remaining between them. The germline V gene encodes CDR1 SGHNT and CDR2 YENEEA. The CDR3 spans 13 residues. CDR3 region: CASSQDRDNEQFF. The CDR3 region has the DNA TGTGCCAGCAGCCAGGACAGAGACAATGAGCAGTTCTTC.

This sequence joins TRBV7-8 and TRBJ1-4; no reliable D call. The V end lost 1 base, the J end lost 8 bases, and 14 bases lay between the germline ends. Germline assignment: CDR1 SGHVS and CDR2 FQNEAQ. The CDR3 sequence is 15 residues long. In DNA form, the CDR3 reads TGTGCCAGCAGCTTAGGGCGACCGTCGGAGGAAAAACTGTTTTTT. Translated: CASSLGRPSEEKLFF.